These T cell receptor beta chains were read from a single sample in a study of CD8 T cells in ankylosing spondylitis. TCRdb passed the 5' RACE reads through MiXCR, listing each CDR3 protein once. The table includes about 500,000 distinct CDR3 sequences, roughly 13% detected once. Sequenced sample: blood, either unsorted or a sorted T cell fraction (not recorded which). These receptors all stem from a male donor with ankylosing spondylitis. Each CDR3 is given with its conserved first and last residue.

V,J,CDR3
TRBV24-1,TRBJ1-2,CATSDPVMRPYGYTF
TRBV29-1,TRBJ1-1,CSVGAYEAFF
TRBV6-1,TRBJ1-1,CASSAETRLGTEAFF
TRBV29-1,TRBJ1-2,CIVGGRDGYGYTF
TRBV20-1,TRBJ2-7,CSAAAEIYEQYF
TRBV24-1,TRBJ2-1,CATSDLGVAEQFF
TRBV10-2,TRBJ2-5,CASSPTGAGGQETQYF
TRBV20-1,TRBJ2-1,CSARSTGTSGRDEQFF
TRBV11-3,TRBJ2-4,CASSLEAGPQYF
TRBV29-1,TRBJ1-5,CSVSQGGNQPQHF
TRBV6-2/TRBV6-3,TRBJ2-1,CASSWASGRTGEQFF
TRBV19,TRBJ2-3,CASSSPGERDTQYF
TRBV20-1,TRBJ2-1,CSAGTGTSGYNEQFF
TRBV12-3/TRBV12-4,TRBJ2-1,CASGLGGTGNEQFF
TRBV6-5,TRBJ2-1,CASTVNSRYNEQFF
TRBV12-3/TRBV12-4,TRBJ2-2,CASSFSQEDTGELFF
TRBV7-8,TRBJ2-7,CASSLVGQGLIHEQYF
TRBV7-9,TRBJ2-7,CASSLGRGIDEQYF
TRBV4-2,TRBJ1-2,CASSQVGQGFYGYTF
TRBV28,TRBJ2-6,CASSEQGALRSGANVLTF
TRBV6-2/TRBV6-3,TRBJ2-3,CASSTGPASTDTQYF
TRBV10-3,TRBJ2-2,CATERTGLNTGALFF
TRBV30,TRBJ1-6,CAWSQTANSPLHF
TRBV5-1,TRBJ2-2,CASSLGPGQGDSGELFF
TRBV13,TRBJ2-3,CASSLAGRSTDTQYF
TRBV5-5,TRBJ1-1,CASSLSGTENTEAFF
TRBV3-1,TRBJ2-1,CASSQVSPDGEQFF
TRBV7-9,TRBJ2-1,CASSLGLAGGSYNEQFF
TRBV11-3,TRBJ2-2,CASSLGTVGGELFF
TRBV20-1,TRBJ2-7,CSASLLAGLPPYEQYF
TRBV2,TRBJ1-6,CASSELTPGSPLHF
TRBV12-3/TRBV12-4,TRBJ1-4,CASTPGQGFGNEKLFF